The rows below give T cell receptor beta chains drawn from one sample of a study of T cells in Graves' hyperthyroidism and ophthalmopathy. TCRdb re-called the multiplex PCR reads through MiXCR, storing one row per CDR3 protein. The table has about 570,000 distinct CDR3 sequences, 46% seen once. Material: peripheral blood or thyroid tissue (not recorded which). Source of these receptors: an adult woman with Graves' disease, either hyperthyroidism or ophthalmopathy (not recorded which). Each CDR3 is given without its conserved first and last residue.

v_call	j_call	cdr3_aa
TRBV7-9	TRBJ1-2	ASSSTETGTYGYT
TRBV9	TRBJ1-2	ASSAANRGRKANGYT
TRBV5-8	TRBJ2-7	ASRPGTSPIEQY
TRBV20-1	TRBJ2-7	SAQVDSSYEQY
TRBV12-3/TRBV12-4	TRBJ2-7	ASRVASGTSTEQY
TRBV29-1	TRBJ2-3	SGTGGVDDTQY
TRBV29-1	TRBJ2-5	SVEGGQGAWGQY
TRBV7-2	TRBJ2-7	ASSTIGQGMSSYEQY
TRBV7-8	TRBJ2-7	ASSLLTGPYEQY
TRBV20-1	TRBJ2-2	SAHSGQGLTGELF
TRBV7-2	TRBJ1-2	ASSDGWDGYT
TRBV6-6	TRBJ2-1	ASRSRYEQF
TRBV19	TRBJ2-7	ASSIQARDGSYEQY
TRBV11-2	TRBJ2-7	ASSPGTEYYEQY
TRBV10-3	TRBJ2-5	AISEQTSGQETQY
TRBV19	TRBJ2-2	ASSIGGTGELF
TRBV7-2	TRBJ1-1	ASSKVPSPEAF
TRBV5-1	TRBJ1-2	ASSLESSGYGYT
TRBV10-3	TRBJ1-1	AISDGTEAF
TRBV7-2	TRBJ1-4	ASSLAWGGNEKLF
TRBV4-1	TRBJ1-1	ASSQPTGKDTEAF
TRBV7-2	TRBJ2-7	ASSRDYSRDEQY
TRBV29-1	TRBJ2-7	SVVVRGNGYEQY
TRBV29-1	TRBJ2-7	SVEVGELEQY
TRBV12-3/TRBV12-4	TRBJ1-5	ASSYSGIYSNQPQH
TRBV5-1	TRBJ2-5	ATSTGVGSGETQY
TRBV7-6	TRBJ2-7	ASSKDSRSYEQY
TRBV2	TRBJ1-1	ATTPGLGTEAF
TRBV6-1	TRBJ2-2	ASSMDTANTGELF
TRBV15	TRBJ2-2	ATSSVMGLATAGELF
TRBV2	TRBJ1-4	ASSEVGPGTGEKLF
TRBV7-9	TRBJ2-5	ASSLLQETQY
TRBV6-6	TRBJ1-1	ASSASTGEAF
TRBV20-1	TRBJ2-7	SALLFTEQY
TRBV29-1	TRBJ1-2	SVVDSSSGNT
TRBV10-3	TRBJ1-5	ATGQGEGQPQH
TRBV4-1	TRBJ2-5	ASSQFESETQY
TRBV7-9	TRBJ2-5	ASSLDRTGYQETQY
TRBV20-1	TRBJ1-6	SAREGQGTSPLH
TRBV10-2	TRBJ2-7	AISVRTSSYEQY
TRBV20-1	TRBJ1-2	SATRGGSYGYT
TRBV7-9	TRBJ1-2	ASSLTGGQGYT